Detailed here is one T cell receptor (beta chain). Judged by its sample share, this clonotype qualifies as medium-sized (0.01 to 0.1%). Its antigen specificity is not known. Per-base quality was not reported, and no clone a single base away is much larger than it. The Miltenyi Naive CD4+ T Cell Isolation kit was used to purify naive CD4+ T cells, and CD25 microbeads were used to remove Tregs. Tregs, naive and memory CD4+ T cells from tumor, blood and ipsilateral draining lymph nodes of five breast cancer patients underwent full-length TCR alpha and beta sequencing. Tumor tissue, along with lymph nodes from ipsilateral axillary dissection, was perfused with PBS, minced, and then digested using collagenase I and hyaluronidase. Sorted cell populations were confirmed by FACS to exceed 90% purity. The record originates from a study (dated by TCRdb to about 2015). At the level of the whole study: The study examined whether tumor-infiltrating Tregs in breast cancer are drawn from blood Tregs or arise in situ by conversion from other CD4+ T cell subsets. Study-wide conclusions, independent of this receptor: The larger-cohort validation was restricted to a single TCR beta V-J rearrangement rather than whole repertoires. Tumor memory CD4+ T cell TCR gene usage was found to cluster with blood and lymph node memory CD4+ cells and with lymph node naive CD4+ cells. Tumor-infiltrating Treg TCR alpha and beta sequences overlapped most with tumor naive CD4+ T cells, then with blood naive CD4+ T cells.

Full-length TCR variable regions were amplified by 5' RACE PCR with constant-region reverse primers, followed by semi-nested PCR with Nested Universal Primer A. The ReliaPrep RNA Cell Miniprep System was used to extract total RNA, which was then reverse transcribed into 5'RACE-ready cDNA with the SMARTer RACE 5'/3' Kit. Full-length TCR alpha and beta libraries were barcoded with multiplex adaptors and sequenced on an Illumina MiSeq. The original pipeline was this. Sequencing data were pooled across the five patients for each of nine subset-tissue groups and compared by unsupervised clustering of TCR gene usage. Repertoire similarity was calculated with the Morisita-Horn index, weighting shared sequences by their contribution to each repertoire. Starting from the raw public reads, TCRdb applied fastp trimming at Q25, assembled clones with MiXCR and retained in-frame beta chains. Rows with a matching CDR3 protein are joined into one entry that keeps the most common DNA and genes. These V and J calls derive from TCRdb rather than the authors' analysis. This sample lists some 62,000 distinct CDR3 sequences; 30% were detected once. Clones ranked in the top ten supply about 2.3% of the sample.

From the germline V gene, CDR1 is SGHAT and CDR2 is FQNNGV. The CDR3 numbers 15 residues from cysteine through phenylalanine. CDR3 DNA only is kept here, 45 bases in frame from base 1. V gives up 4 bases and J gives up 4 bases, and the segment between their germline ends measures 15 bases. This sequence uses TRBV11-2 and TRBJ2-3, with TRBD1 as a weak D call on 6 bases. The sample was tumor-infiltrating naive CD4+ T cells sorted from the breast tumor. This sample's cell subset or site label indicates: naive CD4+ T cells, CD4+CD45RA+CD25-. This TCR derives from a female donor with breast cancer. This receptor has the CDR3 CASSSPTGFADTQYF. The sequence in DNA is TGTGCCAGCAGCTCCCCCACAGGGTTCGCAGATACGCAGTATTTT. The full variable domain, completed from the reference TRBV11-2 and TRBJ2-3 proteins outside the CDR3, reads EAGVAQSPRYKIIEKRQSVAFWCNPISGHATLYWYQQILGQGPKLLIQFQNNGVVDDSQLPKDRFSAERLKGVDSTLKIQPAKLEDSAVYLCASSSPTGFADTQYFGPGTRLTVL.